This is a list of T cell receptor beta chains from one sample in a study of OX40 agonist ivuxolimab in advanced cancers. Clones were sequenced by immunoSEQ multiplex PCR, and TCRdb holds only the in-frame ones, with some missing. The repertoire includes some 70,000 clones, roughly 89% of them detected once, and around 1.1% sits in the top ten. The sequencing used CD4+ or CD8+ T cells sorted from blood, collected in a trial of the OX40 agonist ivuxolimab. These receptor sequences come from an adult with an advanced solid tumor such as melanoma, head and neck, liver or kidney cancer. CDR3s include the opening cysteine and the closing phenylalanine or tryptophan. D genes are given only for firm matches. Clone sizes are given selectively: once, few, many, or a class where the clone is expanded.

clone_size: NA; j_call: TRBJ1-2; d_call: NA; v_call: TRBV6-4; cdr3_nt: TGTGCCAGCAGTGATGCTACCTTTAACTATGGCTACACCTTC; cdr3_aa: CASSDATFNYGYTF
clone_size: few; j_call: TRBJ2-7; d_call: NA; v_call: TRBV7-9; cdr3_nt: TGTGCCAGCAGCCCAACCGACGGCTACGAGCAGTACTTC; cdr3_aa: CASSPTDGYEQYF
clone_size: NA; j_call: TRBJ1-1; d_call: NA; v_call: TRBV20-1; cdr3_nt: TGCAGTGCGGTGGAAAACACTGAAGCTTTCTTT; cdr3_aa: CSAVENTEAFF
clone_size: NA; j_call: TRBJ2-2; d_call: NA; v_call: TRBV6-6; cdr3_nt: TGTGCCAGCAGTTACGGGGGGTTCGGGGAGCTGTTTTTT; cdr3_aa: CASSYGGFGELFF
clone_size: NA; j_call: TRBJ1-6; d_call: NA; v_call: TRBV25-1; cdr3_nt: TGTGCCAGCAGTGACAGGTTGGGATCACCCCTCCACTTT; cdr3_aa: CASSDRLGSPLHF
clone_size: NA; j_call: TRBJ2-3; d_call: NA; v_call: TRBV6-4; cdr3_nt: TGTGCCAGCAGTCTCGATCCTAGAGATACGCAGTATTTT; cdr3_aa: CASSLDPRDTQYF
clone_size: NA; j_call: TRBJ1-5; d_call: TRBD1; v_call: TRBV18; cdr3_nt: TGTGCCAGCTCACCCACCGGGACAGGGGGGAGACAGCCCCAGCATTTT; cdr3_aa: CASSPTGTGGRQPQHF
clone_size: NA; j_call: TRBJ1-3; d_call: NA; v_call: TRBV11-2; cdr3_nt: TGTGCCAGCAGCTTAGTCGCGGCAGCCTCTGGAAACACCATATATTTT; cdr3_aa: CASSLVAAASGNTIYF
clone_size: once; j_call: TRBJ1-2; d_call: NA; v_call: TRBV11-1; cdr3_nt: TGTGCCAGCAGCTCAAAGCGGAACTATGGCTACACCTTC; cdr3_aa: CASSSKRNYGYTF
clone_size: NA; j_call: TRBJ1-5; d_call: TRBD1; v_call: TRBV5-4; cdr3_nt: TGTGCCAGCAGCCCTGGACAGGGCCGGGATCAGCCCCAGCATTTT; cdr3_aa: CASSPGQGRDQPQHF
clone_size: NA; j_call: TRBJ1-1; d_call: NA; v_call: TRBV7-2; cdr3_nt: TGTGCCAGCAGCTTAGGGGAGAACACTGAAGCTTTCTTT; cdr3_aa: CASSLGENTEAFF
clone_size: NA; j_call: TRBJ2-3; d_call: NA; v_call: TRBV6-4; cdr3_nt: TGTGCCAGCAGTGACCATTATAGCACAGATACGCAGTATTTT; cdr3_aa: CASSDHYSTDTQYF
clone_size: NA; j_call: TRBJ2-7; d_call: NA; v_call: TRBV20-1; cdr3_nt: TGCAGTGCTAGCCTCGACTACGAGCAGTACTTC; cdr3_aa: CSASLDYEQYF
clone_size: few; j_call: TRBJ2-2; d_call: NA; v_call: TRBV7-7; cdr3_nt: TGTGCCAGCAGCCCGGATACCACCGGGGAGCTGTTTTTT; cdr3_aa: CASSPDTTGELFF
clone_size: NA; j_call: TRBJ1-2; d_call: TRBD1; v_call: TRBV6-1; cdr3_nt: TGTGCCAGCAGTGAGAACCGGGACAGAAACTATGGCTACACCTTC; cdr3_aa: CASSENRDRNYGYTF
clone_size: NA; j_call: TRBJ1-4; d_call: NA; v_call: TRBV19; cdr3_nt: TGTGCCAGTAGTATAGCGTTTGGTGAAAAGCTGTTTTTT; cdr3_aa: CASSIAFGEKLFF
clone_size: NA; j_call: TRBJ2-7; d_call: TRBD1; v_call: TRBV5-1; cdr3_nt: TGCGCCAGCAGCCCCCTGGGACAGGGTGAGCAGTACTTC; cdr3_aa: CASSPLGQGEQYF
clone_size: NA; j_call: TRBJ1-2; d_call: TRBD1; v_call: TRBV5-6; cdr3_nt: TGTGCCAGCAGCTTGCCAGGGGGCTACTATGGCTACACCTTC; cdr3_aa: CASSLPGGYYGYTF